The 31 T cell receptor beta chains given below trace back to one sample, sequenced in a study of cytomegalovirus exposure and HLA in healthy donors (dated by TCRdb to 2016 to 2017). The receptor library was made with the immunoSEQ multiplex PCR assay. The multiplex PCR relied on a mix of 60 forward primers for TCR Vbeta segments and 13 reverse primers for TCR Jbeta segments. The clones in this table, taken by TCRdb from immuneACCESS, are in-frame only. Not every clone is retained; where verified, under half of the shortfall comes from an unresolved V gene, and the cause of the rest is unknown. The sample table lists about 180,000 clones, 76% of them with a count of one. The ten largest account for about 2.5% of the sample. Sequencing was carried out using PBMCs. These receptors originate from a woman aged 30 to 39 in good health and CMV-seropositive.

This chain uses TRBV18 with TRBJ2-1; D gene ambiguous. The CDR3 covers 11 residues. V lost 6 bases to trimming and J lost 8 bases, with 8 bases between them. In germline, CDR1 is KGHSH, CDR2 LQKENI. Written as DNA, the CDR3 is TGTGCCAGCTCCACTTCGGATGAGCAGTTCTTC. Its translation is CASSTSDEQFF.

This clone was counted a single time. The chain employs TRBV9 and TRBJ2-5; 8 nucleotides match TRBD1. The CDR3 is made up of 16 amino acids. The ends lost 4 bases at V and 4 bases at J; junction bases unmatched: 12. Germline CDR1 SGDLS, CDR2 YYNGEE. CDR3 nucleotide sequence: TGTGCCAGCAGCCCAAGGACAGGGATCGGGGCAGAGACCCAGTACTTC. It is translated as CASSPRTGIGAETQYF.

The chain has TRBV18 and TRBJ1-5, with 9 bases aligning to TRBD1. In germline, CDR1 is KGHSH, CDR2 LQKENI. This CDR3 has 15 residues. Germline trimming cut 5 bases from V and 8 bases from J; bases unmatched to any gene: 10. CDR3 bases: TGTGCCAGCTCAAACCGGGACAGGGAGAGGAAGCCCCAGCATTTT. Residues: CASSNRDRERKPQHF. Full variable domain (remainder filled in from reference TRBV18 and TRBJ1-5): NAGVMQNPRHLVRRRGQEARLRCSPMKGHSHVYWYRQLPEEGLKFMVYLQKENIIDESGMPKERFSAEFPKEGPSILRIQQVVRGDSAAYFCASSNRDRERKPQHFGDGTRLSIL.

The V call is TRBV18, the J call TRBJ2-7, with 7 positions matching TRBD1. Trimming at V came to 0 bases and at J to 5 bases, leaving 7 bases not matched to a gene. Germline CDR1 KGHSH, CDR2 LQKENI. CDR3 length: 15 amino acids. CDR3 loop: CASSPPGQSWNEQYF. The DNA for the CDR3 is TGTGCCAGCTCACCACCGGGACAGAGTTGGAACGAGCAGTACTTC.

The chain combines TRBV5-1 with TRBJ2-1; TRBD1 agrees at 7 bases. This CDR3 has 15 amino acids. Looked up from germline, CDR1 is SGHRS and CDR2 is YFSETQ. V lost 0 bases, J lost 10 bases, and 10 bases stayed unmatched. CDR3 nucleotides: TGCGCCAGCAGCTTGGGAGGGGGCCGGAATCTGGAGCAGTTCTTC. Its protein is CASSLGGGRNLEQFF.

The chain links TRBV7-2 to TRBJ2-7; 16 bases are shared with TRBD2. The V gene end was trimmed by 5 bases and the J gene end by 11 bases; junction bases not matched to a gene: 9. The CDR3 has 15 amino acids. Per germline, CDR1 SGHTA and CDR2 FQGNSA. CDR3 sequence reads: CASSPEGLAGGLKYF. The CDR3 nucleotides read TGTGCCAGCAGCCCAGAGGGACTAGCGGGGGGGCTTAAGTACTTC. The whole variable domain, remainder taken from reference TRBV7-2 and TRBJ2-7, is GAGVSQSPSNKVTEKGKDVELRCDPISGHTALYWYRQSLGQGLEFLIYFQGNSAPDKSGLPSDRFSAERTGGSVSTLTIQRTQQEDSAVYLCASSPEGLAGGLKYFGPGTRLTVT.

J is TRBJ2-2 and V is TRBV7-2, with D possibly being TRBD1 (6 bases). Germline V lookup: CDR1 SGHTA, CDR2 FQGNSA. The CDR3 sequence is 15 residues long. Deletions cut 1 base from V and 2 bases from J, with 8 bases between. The CDR3 reads CASSLGTVNTGELFF. The CDR3 nucleotides read TGTGCCAGCAGCTTAGGGACAGTAAACACCGGGGAGCTGTTTTTT. The full variable domain, its missing parts supplied by reference TRBV7-2 and TRBJ2-2, is GAGVSQSPSNKVTEKGKDVELRCDPISGHTALYWYRQSLGQGLEFLIYFQGNSAPDKSGLPSDRFSAERTGGSVSTLTIQRTQQEDSAVYLCASSLGTVNTGELFFGEGSRLTVL.

This clone appeared once. This chain connects TRBV27 to TRBJ2-5, with 11 bases lining up with TRBD2. The CDR3 runs 15 residues. Germline lookup yields CDR1 MNHEY and CDR2 SMNVEV (reference sequence). Trimming at V came to 5 bases and at J to 5 bases, leaving 7 bases not matched to a gene. The CDR3 is CASSPGLAGPETQYF. In DNA form, the CDR3 reads TGTGCCAGCAGTCCAGGACTAGCGGGCCCTGAGACCCAGTACTTC.

The gene calls are TRBV5-8 and TRBJ2-1; TRBD1 agrees at 10 bases. Trimming removed 4 bases from V and 2 bases from J; junction bases left unmatched: 9. The germline gives CDR1 SGHTS, CDR2 YDEGEE. There are 17 residues in the CDR3. The CDR3 DNA reads TGTGCCAGCAGCAAATCGGCCGGGACAGGGGCCTACAATGAGCAGTTCTTC. This sequence encodes CASSKSAGTGAYNEQFF.

This clone has a handful of counts. CDR3 coding DNA: TGCGCCAGCAGCCAAGATGAGCTACAGGGCTACGAGCAGTACTTC. It encodes CASSQDELQGYEQYF. V and J are TRBV4-1 and TRBJ2-7, with D maybe TRBD1 (6 bases). The CDR3 contains 15 residues. Germline lookup yields CDR1 MGHRA and CDR2 YSYEKL. The ends were cut back, 0 bases at V and 3 bases at J, with 12 bases in the middle.

The DNA of the CDR3 is TGTGCCAGCAGTTCTAGGCCGGGACAGGGGTCAGATACGCAGTATTTT. Translation: CASSSRPGQGSDTQYF. V is TRBV28 and J is TRBJ2-3, with 10 bases identical to TRBD1. Losses at the gene ends were 4 bases for V and 4 bases for J; bases not matched to a gene: 8. The CDR3 consists of 16 residues. Looked up from germline, CDR1 is MDHEN and CDR2 is SYDVKM.

The rearrangement uses TRBV30 and TRBJ1-6; D might be TRBD1 (5 bases). The V gene's germline CDR1 is GTSNPN and CDR2 SVGIG (reference sequence). This CDR3 comprises 14 residues. V was cut by 5 bases and J by 0 bases, with 8 bases left in between. CDR3 bases: TGTGCCTGGGGCGGGGGCTCCTATAATTCACCCCTCCACTTT. Its translation: CAWGGGSYNSPLHF.

The chain recombines TRBV2 with TRBJ2-7, with 11 bases that match TRBD2. Germline CDR1 reads SNHLY; CDR2 reads FYNNEI. The CDR3 length is 13 residues. Trimming took 4 bases from V and 7 from J; bases not matched to a gene: 3. The CDR3 nucleotides are TGTGCCAGCAGTGGGCTAGCGGGGGGAGAGCAGTACTTC. Its translation is CASSGLAGGEQYF.

The chain couples TRBV10-2 to TRBJ1-6; D perhaps matches TRBD1 (5 bases). V shed 8 bases and J shed 4 bases, with 15 bases lying between them. Germline CDR1 is WSHSY and CDR2 is SAAADI. The CDR3 has 15 amino acids. CDR3 region: CASWKGTLYNSPLHF. The CDR3 nucleotides read TGCGCCAGCTGGAAGGGGACTCTTTATAATTCACCCCTCCACTTT.

The J gene is TRBJ2-7, the V gene TRBV2, with 8 bases that match TRBD2. V lost 1 base and J lost 6; bases outside the gene matches: 5. This CDR3 spans 14 amino acids. The V gene's germline CDR1 is SNHLY and CDR2 FYNNEI. The CDR3 DNA reads TGTGCCAGCAGTGAAGTGGCGGGGGGTACCGAGCAGTACTTC. Its translation: CASSEVAGGTEQYF.

This clone was observed once. The chain has TRBV29-1 and TRBJ1-6, with a weak D call TRBD1 (5 bases). The CDR3 is 14 amino acids. The V and J ends lost 7 bases and 7 bases respectively, with 17 bases between them. The germline CDR1 and CDR2 sequences are SQVTM and ANQGSEA. This CDR3 reads CSASTGVQNSPLHF. DNA for the CDR3: TGCAGCGCCTCGACGGGGGTGCAGAATTCACCCCTCCACTTT.

Here the CDR3 DNA reads TGTGCCAGCAGCCCCCTCGTATCTCCCACAGATACGCAGTATTTT. It specifies CASSPLVSPTDTQYF. The chain is built from TRBV11-3 and TRBJ2-3, with unresolved D. Trimming cost V 5 bases and J 2 bases, with 14 bases left between them. Germline CDR1 reads SGHNT; CDR2 reads YENEEA. This CDR3 has 15 amino acids.

This clone was found a few times. The rearrangement links TRBV6-5 to TRBJ1-4; unclear D gene. V was clipped by 6 bases and J by 8 bases, with 19 bases between them. Germline-derived CDR1 and CDR2 are MNHEY and SVGAGI. There are 15 residues in the CDR3. CDR3 sequence (DNA): TGTGCCAGCAGCCCGCGGCGAACCATAAGCGAAAAACTGTTTTTT. Translating it yields CASSPRRTISEKLFF.

The chain links TRBV2 to TRBJ2-5; possible D gene TRBD1, 5 bases. The germline CDR1 and CDR2 sequences are SNHLY and FYNNEI. Trimming removed 11 bases from V and 5 bases from J, with 12 bases in between. The CDR3 loop spans 11 amino acids. Here the CDR3 reads CAGAIEETQYF. The CDR3 coding sequence is TGTGCCGGGGCAATCGAGGAGACCCAGTACTTC. The entire variable domain, with the rest obtained from reference TRBV2 and TRBJ2-5, is as follows: EPEVTQTPSHQVTQMGQEVILRCVPISNHLYFYWYRQILGQKVEFLVSFYNNEISEKSEIFDDQFSVERPDGSNFTLKIRSTKLEDSAMYFCAGAIEETQYFGPGTRLLVL.

The gene calls are TRBV7-2 and TRBJ2-1; 10 bases agree with TRBD1. This CDR3 region has 18 residues. Germline CDR1 SGHTA, CDR2 FQGNSA. V gave up 6 bases and J gave up 6 bases; unmatched junction bases: 17. This chain's CDR3 is CASSTGLRDRGGFNEQFF. CDR3 in DNA: TGTGCCAGCAGTACCGGCCTAAGGGACAGGGGTGGGTTCAATGAGCAGTTCTTC.

This chain connects TRBV9 to TRBJ2-7; tentative D call: TRBD2 (5 bases). CDR3 length: 14 amino acids. V lost 4 bases and J 2 bases, leaving 13 bases between the germline ends. CDR1 and CDR2 from the germline V gene are SGDLS and YYNGEE. CDR3 sequence reads: CASSPSGITYEQYF. The CDR3 bases are TGTGCCAGCAGCCCCTCCGGGATAACCTACGAGCAGTACTTC.

The rearrangement joins TRBV6-5 to TRBJ2-5, with D possibly TRBD1 on 6 matching bases. The J call may not be correct, given that the DNA end is closer to TRBJ2-7. Per the germline V gene, CDR1 is MNHEY and CDR2 is SVGAGI. This CDR3 spans 13 amino acids. CDR3 in amino acids: CASGVTGSYEQYF. DNA of the CDR3: TGTGCCAGCGGAGTGACAGGCTCCTACGAGCAGTACTTC.

Only one count was recorded for this clone. The chain recombines TRBV4-2 with TRBJ2-7, with 8 bases matching TRBD2. V lost 1 base, J lost 0 bases, and 5 bases stayed unmatched. The germline gives CDR1 LGHNA, CDR2 YNFKEQ. The CDR3 spans 16 residues. As DNA, the CDR3 is TGTGCCAGCAGCCAAGGGAGCGGGGGTCCCTCCTACGAGCAGTACTTC. Translating gives CASSQGSGGPSYEQYF.

This sequence joins TRBV29-1 and TRBJ2-1, with D tentatively TRBD2 (6 bases). This CDR3 spans 10 amino acids. Looked up from germline, CDR1 is SQVTM and CDR2 is ANQGSEA. V dropped 4 bases and J dropped 14 bases, with 12 bases sitting between them. The chain's CDR3 is CSVVSGVKFF. Written as DNA, the CDR3 is TGCAGCGTTGTGTCGGGGGTAAAGTTCTTC.

The V and J genes are TRBV4-2 and TRBJ2-6; TRBD1 agrees at 8 bases. Trimming took 5 bases from V and 6 from J; bases not matched to a gene: 9. The CDR3 loop spans 16 amino acids. Germline values: CDR1 LGHNA, CDR2 YNFKEQ. The chain's CDR3 is CASSKGQEGKANVLTF. DNA for the CDR3: TGTGCCAGCAGCAAGGGACAGGAGGGGAAGGCCAACGTCCTGACTTTC.

The count of this clone is one. This chain links TRBV6-6 with TRBJ2-7, with 7 bases identical to TRBD1. CDR1 and CDR2 (germline): MNHNY, SVGAGI (reference sequence). This CDR3 comprises 13 residues. The junction had 4 bases not matched to a gene; V was cut back by 5 bases and J by 3 bases. The DNA for the CDR3 is TGTGCCAGCAGTCGGACAGGTAACTACGAGCAGTACTTC. Protein product: CASSRTGNYEQYF.

The V call is TRBV9, the J call TRBJ2-3; the match to TRBD2 covers 8 bases. Germline CDR1 and CDR2: SGDLS and YYNGEE. The CDR3 extends over 16 amino acids. Trimming took 0 bases from V and 6 from J; bases not matched to a gene: 9. The CDR3 sequence is CASSVAGSGVGDTQYF. CDR3 bases: TGTGCCAGCAGCGTAGCGGGTAGCGGGGTTGGGGATACGCAGTATTTT.

J is TRBJ2-3 and V is TRBV5-6; 8 positions match TRBD2. CDR1 and CDR2 (germline): SGHDT, YYEEEE. V gave up 4 bases and J gave up 5 bases; unmatched junction bases: 12. The CDR3 is made up of 16 amino acids. CDR3 in DNA: TGTGCCAGCAGCGTGCCCCGGGGGGGCCAGGAAGATACGCAGTATTTT. Encoded protein: CASSVPRGGQEDTQYF. Full variable domain (rest looked up from reference TRBV5-6 and TRBJ2-3): DAGVTQSPTHLIKTRGQQVTLRCSPKSGHDTVSWYQQALGQGPQFIFQYYEEEERQRGNFPDRFSGHQFPNYSSELNVNALLLGDSALYLCASSVPRGGQEDTQYFGPGTRLTVL.

The chain joins TRBV25-1 to TRBJ1-4, with TRBD1 matching over 9 bases. Germline CDR1 and CDR2: MGHDK and SYGVNS. V trimming: 4 bases; J trimming: 5 bases; junction bases outside the gene matches: 8. CDR3 length: 16 amino acids. The DNA for the CDR3 is TGTGCCAGCAGTGCGGACAGGGGCAGGGGGAATGAAAAACTGTTTTTT. Translating it yields CASSADRGRGNEKLFF. Using reference TRBV25-1 and TRBJ1-4 for the parts outside the CDR3, the full variable domain is EADIYQTPRYLVIGTGKKITLECSQTMGHDKMYWYQQDPGMELHLIHYSYGVNSTEKGDLSSESTVSRIRTEHFPLTLESARPSHTSQYLCASSADRGRGNEKLFFGSGTQLSVL.

Details on this clone: At one end, the junction sequence differs from germline, possibly due to a read error. This chain connects TRBV7-2 to TRBJ2-6; 8 bases fit TRBD2. Germline assignment: CDR1 SGHTA and CDR2 FQGNSA. This CDR3 has 14 residues. CDR3 bases: TGTGCCAGCAGCTTCCCGGGAGGGGCCAACGGCCTGACTTTC. Its protein is CASSFPGGANGLTF.

V usage is TRBV28 and J usage is TRBJ2-7, with 10 bases fitting TRBD2. Trimming removed 7 bases from V and 2 bases from J; junction bases left unmatched: 5. The CDR3 runs to 14 residues. The germline V gene has CDR1 MDHEN and CDR2 SYDVKM. CDR3 bases: TGTGCCAGCACCCCGAGCGGGGGGGCCTACGAGCAGTACTTC. Translation gives CASTPSGGAYEQYF.